Below are 29 T cell receptor beta chains sequenced from a single sample in a study of shared clonotypes between healthy human individuals. The assay was immunoSEQ multiplex PCR, and TCRdb's table has in-frame clones only and misses some. The sample yields 2.3 million or so clones, 85% to 95% seen once. The specimen sequenced was naive CD4+ T cells from PBMCs. The subset was: CD45RA+ positively selected. These receptors all stem from a young man in good health. Some clones in this sample may be carry-over from other donors' samples.

The V gene is TRBV7-2, the J gene TRBJ2-2; maybe TRBD2 (6 bases). The germline gives CDR1 SGHTA, CDR2 FQGNSA. The CDR3 is 18 amino acids. Trimming removed 5 bases at V and 4 bases at J, with 23 bases between. In DNA form, the CDR3 reads TGTGCCAGCAGCCCCCTCGGCAGGAGGGGCTTTGGCACCGGGGAGCTGTTTTTT. Protein product: CASSPLGRRGFGTGELFF.

A word on this clone: Within the sample, other DNA sequences also encode this same CDR3. This chain connects TRBV18 to TRBJ2-6; D ambiguous. This CDR3 spans 16 amino acids. Trimming stripped 0 bases from V and 0 bases from J, with 6 bases between. In germline, CDR1 is KGHSH, CDR2 LQKENI. The CDR3 DNA reads as TGTGCCAGCTCACCACCCGGGTCCTCTGGGGCCAACGTCCTGACTTTC. It translates to CASSPPGSSGANVLTF.

This chain links TRBV5-1 with TRBJ1-1, with a possible D match to TRBD1 (5 bases). CDR3 length: 14 residues. V lost 4 bases and J 4 bases, leaving 14 bases between the germline ends. In germline, CDR1 is SGHRS, CDR2 YFSETQ. For the CDR3, the DNA is TGCGCCAGCAGCCTCATAGGACAAAGCACTGAAGCTTTCTTT. Translation gives CASSLIGQSTEAFF.

V and J are TRBV11-2 and TRBJ2-5; TRBD2 is a possible D gene (5 bases). The CDR3 extends over 16 amino acids. CDR1 is SGHAT and CDR2 is FQNNGV in the germline V gene. Trimming stripped 5 bases from V and 2 bases from J, with 18 bases between. CDR3 DNA sequence: TGTGCCAGCAGCCCTCCCCCACGGGGATCTCAAGAGACCCAGTACTTC. Its translation is CASSPPPRGSQETQYF.

The chain joins TRBV4-1 to TRBJ1-2; D not resolved. The CDR3 has 12 residues. Germline lookup yields CDR1 MGHRA and CDR2 YSYEKL. V lost 5 bases and J lost 4, with 8 bases in between. The CDR3: CASSYGGYGYTF. CDR3 sequence (DNA): TGCGCCAGCAGCTATGGCGGCTATGGCTACACCTTC.

This clone was observed once. One end of the junction varies from germline; a read error may be responsible. The V gene is TRBV4-3, the J gene TRBJ2-3; TRBD2 matches 13 bases. The CDR3 runs 14 residues. The germline gives CDR1 LGHNA, CDR2 YSLEER. The CDR3 spells CASSQDLFTSGRDF. CDR3 sequence (DNA): TGCGCCAGCAGCCAAGATCTTTTCACTAGCGGGAGGGATTTT.

V and J are TRBV21-1 and TRBJ2-7. TRBV21-1 counts as a pseudogene. CDR3 size: 15 residues. The CDR3 DNA reads TGTGCCAGCAGCGGCCCCCGGGCCACTCCCGTCGAGCAGTACTTC. It yields the protein CASSGPRATPVEQYF.

The rearrangement uses TRBV28 and TRBJ1-2, with 8 nucleotides matching TRBD1. The CDR3 spans 16 residues. The germline gives CDR1 MDHEN, CDR2 SYDVKM. Trimming cost V 5 bases and J 3 bases; bases outside gene matches: 11. CDR3 residues: CASSPAWGGQDYGYTF. The CDR3 coding sequence is TGTGCCAGCAGTCCCGCTTGGGGGGGACAGGACTATGGCTACACCTTC.

J is TRBJ2-2 and V is TRBV5-1; TRBD2 matches at 12 bases. Looked up from germline, CDR1 is SGHRS and CDR2 is YFSETQ. CDR3 length: 17 residues. After removal of 1 base from V and 4 bases from J, the junction contained 5 bases not matched to a gene. The CDR3 DNA is TGCGCCAGCAGCTTGACTAGCGGGAGGCGGGGCACCGGGGAGCTGTTTTTT. Translating it yields CASSLTSGRRGTGELFF.

The table lists this clone with a few counts. CDR3 sequence: CAISSPGQGGETQYF. The CDR3 region has the DNA TGTGCCATCAGTTCGCCGGGACAGGGAGGGGAGACCCAGTACTTC. The rearrangement uses TRBV10-3 and TRBJ2-5; TRBD1 matches 9 bases. Looked up from germline, CDR1 is ENHRY and CDR2 is SYGVKD. CDR3 length: 15 residues. V was clipped by 5 bases and J by 5 bases; unmatched bases: 9.

The rearrangement links TRBV28 to TRBJ1-2; D remains ambiguous. Trimming pared 6 bases from V and 7 bases from J, leaving 12 bases between. In germline, CDR1 is MDHEN, CDR2 SYDVKM. This CDR3 is built from 12 residues. The CDR3 is CASSPSYGGYTF. CDR3 nucleotide sequence: TGTGCCAGCAGCCCTTCGTATGGTGGCTACACCTTC.

Comment on this clone: Other DNA variants within this sample encode the same CDR3. The chain links TRBV28 to TRBJ1-5; a possible D gene is TRBD1 (5 bases). The CDR3 is 14 residues long. The germline gives CDR1 MDHEN, CDR2 SYDVKM. Trimming took off 6 bases at V and 2 bases at J, with 11 bases between the two ends. The CDR3 DNA sequence: TGTGCCAGCAGCAGTGGCAGGGGCAATCAGCCCCAGCATTTT. Protein product: CASSSGRGNQPQHF.

V is TRBV28 and J is TRBJ1-2; no clear D. The V end was cut by 8 bases, the J end by 0 bases, with 10 bases between. Germline assignment: CDR1 MDHEN and CDR2 SYDVKM. The CDR3 loop spans 13 amino acids. For the CDR3, the DNA is TGTGCCAGCGTTACAAACGCTAACTATGGCTACACCTTC. As protein: CASVTNANYGYTF.

The V and J genes are TRBV23-1 and TRBJ2-7, with a tentative D call TRBD1 (7 bases). TRBV23-1 is classed as an ORF, of uncertain function. V was clipped by 7 bases and J by 2 bases, with 21 bases between them. This CDR3 has 16 residues. CDR3: CASTREGQGGTYEQYF. Written as DNA, the CDR3 is TGCGCCAGCACTCGGGAAGGGCAGGGGGGAACCTACGAGCAGTACTTC.

The chain links TRBV19 to TRBJ1-4, with D perhaps TRBD1 (5 bases). Per the germline V gene, CDR1 is LNHDA and CDR2 is SQIVND (reference sequence). This CDR3 contains 13 residues. The V and J ends lost 10 bases and 7 bases respectively, with 16 bases between them. The DNA for the CDR3 is TGTGCCACCAGGGACGGGTCTGTTGAAAAACTGTTTTTT. It encodes CATRDGSVEKLFF.

This clone was detected only once. CDR3 region: CASSPRDYAPYEQYF. The CDR3 DNA is TGTGCCAGCAGCCCCCGGGACTACGCCCCCTACGAGCAGTACTTC. V usage is TRBV7-2 and J usage is TRBJ2-7; 7 bases map to TRBD2. The CDR3 is 15 amino acids. CDR1 and CDR2 (germline): SGHTA, FQGNSA. The J segment lost 2 bases and the V segment lost 5 bases, leaving 9 bases of the junction unmatched. The full variable domain, in which reference TRBV7-2 and TRBJ2-7 provide the parts outside the CDR3, is GAGVSQSPSNKVTEKGKDVELRCDPISGHTALYWYRQSLGQGLEFLIYFQGNSAPDKSGLPSDRFSAERTGGSVSTLTIQRTQQEDSAVYLCASSPRDYAPYEQYFGPGTRLTVT.

The CDR3 loop reads CASIPPGGQGNEKLFF. As DNA, the CDR3 is TGCGCCAGCATCCCGCCGGGGGGACAGGGTAATGAAAAACTGTTTTTT. The chain uses TRBV23-1 and TRBJ1-4; 9 nucleotides align to TRBD1. TRBV23-1 is flagged as an ORF with uncertain function. The CDR3 is made up of 16 amino acids. Unmatched junction bases numbered 10, after V lost 7 bases and J lost 4 bases.

J is TRBJ2-7 and V is TRBV7-6, with TRBD1 matching 10 bases. CDR3 length: 15 residues. The germline gives CDR1 SGHVS, CDR2 FNYEAQ. V shed 5 bases, J shed 4 bases, and the junction held 8 bases outside the gene matches. In DNA form, the CDR3 reads TGTGCCAGCAGCGTAGGGACAGGGGATTGGTACGAGCAGTACTTC. This codes for CASSVGTGDWYEQYF.

This clone has just one count. The rearrangement uses TRBV7-9 and TRBJ1-2; 7 positions match TRBD1. CDR1 is SEHNR and CDR2 is FQNEAQ in the germline V gene (reference sequence). Germline trimming cut 4 bases from V and 3 bases from J; bases unmatched to any gene: 8. The CDR3 consists of 15 residues. CDR3 amino acids: CASSSWTGSDYGYTF. Here the CDR3 DNA reads TGTGCCAGCAGCTCATGGACAGGTAGCGACTATGGCTACACCTTC.

The chain uses TRBV9 and TRBJ2-4, with unresolved D. The V end lost 4 bases, the J end lost 0 bases, and 14 bases lay between the germline ends. From germline, CDR1 is SGDLS and CDR2 YYNGEE. This CDR3 region has 16 residues. The CDR3 region is CASSLHHERAKNIQYF. The DNA for the CDR3 is TGTGCCAGCAGCTTACACCACGAGAGAGCCAAAAACATTCAGTACTTC.

The chain carries TRBV7-2 and TRBJ1-1; tentative D call: TRBD1 (5 bases). The CDR3 sequence is 15 residues long. The ends were cut back, 1 base at V and 3 bases at J, with 12 bases in the middle. Germline V CDR1 and CDR2: SGHTA, FQGNSA. The CDR3 loop reads CASSLGTLTYTEAFF. CDR3 bases: TGTGCCAGCAGCTTAGGGACACTCACTTACACTGAAGCTTTCTTT.

The chain employs TRBV30 and TRBJ1-5; 7 bases align to TRBD1. With V trimmed by 4 bases and J by 4 bases, 13 bases remained unmatched. CDR3 length equals 16 residues. Germline assignment: CDR1 GTSNPN and CDR2 SVGIG (reference sequence). CDR3 in amino acids: CAWMPRKGQPNQPQHF. For the CDR3, the DNA is TGTGCCTGGATGCCGAGGAAGGGACAGCCGAATCAGCCCCAGCATTTT.

The chain employs TRBV6-1 and TRBJ2-1; 7 bases align to TRBD1. This CDR3 has 12 residues. The V gene's germline CDR1 is MNHNS and CDR2 SASEGT. Trimming removed 6 bases from V and 9 bases from J; junction bases left unmatched: 5. This CDR3 is CASSDRASEQFF. CDR3 DNA: TGTGCCAGCAGCGACAGGGCGAGTGAGCAGTTCTTC.

The chain is built from TRBV4-1 and TRBJ1-4; tentative D call: TRBD1 (6 bases). Trimming removed 1 base at V and 6 bases at J, with 12 bases between. There are 15 residues in the CDR3. In germline, CDR1 is MGHRA, CDR2 YSYEKL. The CDR3 here is CASSQGQGRDEKLFF. CDR3 bases: TGCGCCAGCAGCCAAGGTCAGGGGAGGGATGAAAAACTGTTTTTT.

The V call is TRBV4-1, the J call TRBJ1-2, with a possible D match to TRBD1 (5 bases). This CDR3 has 14 amino acids. Germline-derived CDR1 and CDR2 are MGHRA and YSYEKL. V was cut by 5 bases and J by 4 bases, with 14 bases left in between. The CDR3 sequence: CASSNVLGLYGYTF. The DNA for the CDR3 is TGCGCCAGCAGCAACGTCCTGGGACTCTATGGCTACACCTTC.

J is TRBJ1-2 and V is TRBV7-2; 12 nucleotides align to TRBD1. The germline V gene has CDR1 SGHTA and CDR2 FQGNSA. V dropped 1 base and J dropped 4; count of bases not matched to a gene: 4. The length of the CDR3 is 16 residues. The CDR3 nucleotides are TGTGCCAGCAGCTTAGGGGGGACAGGGGGCAGCTATGGCTACACCTTC. The encoded protein is CASSLGGTGGSYGYTF.

V usage is TRBV4-1 and J usage is TRBJ1-1, with 7 bases that match TRBD1. Per the germline V gene, CDR1 is MGHRA and CDR2 is YSYEKL. The CDR3 runs to 15 residues. Unmatched junction bases numbered 4, after V lost 3 bases and J lost 0 bases. Here the CDR3 reads CASSQGDSMNTEAFF. The CDR3 bases are TGCGCCAGCAGCCAGGGGGACAGCATGAACACTGAAGCTTTCTTT.

The rearrangement links TRBV10-1 to TRBJ2-3, with 7 nucleotides matching TRBD1. V lost 4 bases to trimming and J lost 0 bases; unmatched junction nucleotides: 7. The CDR3 sequence is 16 residues long. The germline V gene encodes CDR1 WNHNN and CDR2 SYGVQD (reference sequence). The CDR3 DNA reads as TGCGCCAGCAGTGGGGACAGTCAAGTTAGCACAGATACGCAGTATTTT. This sequence encodes CASSGDSQVSTDTQYF.

The chain links TRBV4-1 to TRBJ2-6; D remains ambiguous. V was clipped by 0 bases and J by 5 bases, with 14 bases between them. CDR1 and CDR2 from the germline V gene are MGHRA and YSYEKL. The CDR3 has 17 residues. The CDR3 DNA reads as TGCGCCAGCAGCCAAGAAACCCCCCCAGCGAGGGCCAACGTCCTGACTTTC. Translated, it gives CASSQETPPARANVLTF.